The clone carrying this T cell receptor (beta chain) was observed a few times. TCRdb re-called the RT-PCR reads through MiXCR, storing one row per CDR3 protein. The sample records approximately 720,000 distinct CDR3 sequences, approximately 15% being singletons. The source is a female donor in good health, serving as a healthy control. Sequenced input: memory CD4+ T cells from blood.

The chain's CDR3 is CASSFRGGGENTIYF. In nucleotides, the CDR3 is TGTGCCAGCAGCTTTCGAGGAGGGGGCGAAAACACCATATATTTT. The chain has TRBV7-2 and TRBJ1-3; 7 bases fit TRBD1. Trimming cost V 3 bases and J 6 bases; bases outside gene matches: 8. CDR3 length: 15 amino acids. Germline V gene lookup returns CDR1 SGHTA and CDR2 FQGNSA.